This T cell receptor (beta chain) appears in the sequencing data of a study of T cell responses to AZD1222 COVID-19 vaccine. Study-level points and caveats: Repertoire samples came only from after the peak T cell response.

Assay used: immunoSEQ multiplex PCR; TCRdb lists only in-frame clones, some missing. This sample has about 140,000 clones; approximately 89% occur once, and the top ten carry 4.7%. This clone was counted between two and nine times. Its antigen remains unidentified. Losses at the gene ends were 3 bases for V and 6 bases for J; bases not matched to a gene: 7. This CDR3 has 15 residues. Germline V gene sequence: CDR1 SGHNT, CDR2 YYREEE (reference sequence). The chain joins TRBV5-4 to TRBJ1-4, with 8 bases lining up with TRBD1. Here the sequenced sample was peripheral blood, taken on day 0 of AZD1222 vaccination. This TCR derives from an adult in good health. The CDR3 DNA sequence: TGTGCCAGCAGCTCTAACAGGGGGTTAGATGAAAAACTGTTTTTT. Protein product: CASSSNRGLDEKLFF.